This TCR beta chain was recorded in a study of T cells in Graves' hyperthyroidism and ophthalmopathy. Study-level findings and limits: Clonotypes that were expanded in thyroid above 0.001 mostly appeared in blood too. Model-based prediction identified ophthalmopathy a median around 6.5 months prior to its onset.

A remark on this clonotype: Its specificity is not known.

TCR beta CDR3 sequences were amplified from RNA transcripts. The TCR CDR3 first-round RT-PCR relied on the HTBI primer set. TCRdb passed the multiplex PCR reads through MiXCR, listing each CDR3 protein once. The sample shows fewer than 450,000 distinct CDR3 sequences, more than 12% of them seen only once. V lost 1 base and J 7 bases, leaving 8 bases between the germline ends. The CDR3 consists of 14 residues. Germline values: CDR1 SGHDN, CDR2 FVKESK. Out of over 9 ml of fresh peripheral blood came the PBMCs. The sequence came from a man in his fifties with Graves' ophthalmopathy. This rearrangement joins TRBV14 to TRBJ1-6; a possible D gene is TRBD1 (5 bases). Material: blood. The CDR3 DNA follows: TGTGCCAGCAGCCAAGGACAGAGGAATTCACCCCTCCACTTT. It encodes CASSQGQRNSPLHF.